These T cell receptor beta chains were read from a single sample in a study of cytomegalovirus exposure and HLA in healthy donors. Method: immunoSEQ multiplex PCR; TCRdb's copy keeps in-frame clones and lacks some. The table has 120,000 or so clones, 70% to 85% seen once. The sequenced sample consisted of PBMCs. All receptors derive from a woman aged 50 to 60 in good health and CMV-seronegative. The conserved cysteine and the conserved F or W are not part of the CDR3 here. The order of the fields is V gene, CDR3 protein.

v_gene: TRBV28
CDR3aa: ASSPNYEQY

v_gene: TRBV19
CDR3aa: ASSIDSYSGRAKKRTYNEQF

v_gene: TRBV4-3
CDR3aa: ASSQDGGPNQPQH

v_gene: TRBV19
CDR3aa: ASSTDLPGYSNQPQH

v_gene: TRBV5-5
CDR3aa: ASSLWERADTQY

v_gene: TRBV5-1
CDR3aa: ASSLTSGVYNEQF

v_gene: TRBV5-1
CDR3aa: ASSLVQGNGNTIY

v_gene: TRBV4-2
CDR3aa: ASSPDSGYEQY

v_gene: TRBV7-2
CDR3aa: ASSLASTGGYGYT

v_gene: TRBV28
CDR3aa: ASSLTPGQNNQPQH

v_gene: TRBV15
CDR3aa: ATSREGAGSSYGYT

v_gene: TRBV5-4
CDR3aa: ASSRTISYEQY

v_gene: TRBV5-1
CDR3aa: ASGTSGSYRVGNEQF

v_gene: TRBV5-4
CDR3aa: ASTGGGGLNNEQF